This TCR beta chain was obtained from a study of CD8 T cells in ankylosing spondylitis. TCRdb redid the calling of the 5' RACE reads with MiXCR, one entry per CDR3 protein. The sample carries about 340,000 distinct CDR3 sequences, approximately 15% recorded once. Study-wide results and limits: What seemed typical of ankylosing spondylitis blood was a TCR beta motif built from 7 or 8 highly homologous variants. As reported, disease-linked clones showed significant enrichment in matched ankylosing spondylitis synovial fluid.

Losses at the gene ends were 8 bases for V and 8 bases for J; bases not matched to a gene: 6. The CDR3 has 13 amino acids. Germline CDR1 SGHAT, CDR2 FQNNGV. Points on this clonotype: Its specificity is not known.

This TCR came from a male donor with ankylosing spondylitis or in good health (not recorded which). The V gene is TRBV11-2, the J gene TRBJ1-6; 7 bases are a match to TRBD1. The sequenced sample consisted of blood, either unsorted or a sorted T cell fraction (not recorded which). The CDR3 DNA is TGTGCCAGCGTTGGGGACAGCTATTCACCCCTCCACTTT. Translation gives CASVGDSYSPLHF.